This entry lists 9 T cell receptor beta chains sequenced from one sample in a study of shared clonotypes between healthy human individuals. Terminally differentiated effector memory CD45RA+ cells were left out of the naive CD8 fraction, which was CD45RO-negative and positively selected for CCR7. Sequenced by immunoSEQ multiplex PCR; TCRdb stores in-frame clones only, minus some. The sample has about 2.1 million clones, 85% to 95% seen once; the top ten hold less than 2%. Sequencing was done on a sample of naive CD8+ T cells from PBMCs. These receptor sequences come from a man aged 18 to 35 in good health. Some clones in this sample may be carry-over from other donors' samples.

CDR3 coding DNA: TGTGCCAGTAGCAGCAGGGACCGTGAATTTTACGAGCAGTACTTC. Its protein product is CASSSRDREFYEQYF. J is TRBJ2-7 and V is TRBV19; D may match TRBD1 or TRBD2 (5 bases each). Trimming removed 6 bases from V and 4 bases from J, with 19 bases in between. The CDR3 length is 15 residues. Germline V gene sequence: CDR1 LNHDA, CDR2 SQIVND (reference sequence).

V usage is TRBV9 and J usage is TRBJ2-1; D remains unclear. Germline V gene lookup returns CDR1 SGDLS and CDR2 YYNGEE. The CDR3 is 10 residues long. The V end was cut by 7 bases, the J end by 7 bases, with 6 bases between. CDR3 sequence reads: CASGINEQFF. In nucleotides, the CDR3 is TGTGCCAGCGGAATAAATGAGCAGTTCTTC.

This chain joins TRBV6-4 and TRBJ2-1; TRBD2 matches 9 bases. The CDR3 is made up of 16 amino acids. The ends lost 2 bases at V and 8 bases at J; junction bases unmatched: 10. In germline, CDR1 is MRHNA, CDR2 SNTAGT. CDR3 loop: CASSDTGTSSFDEQFF. DNA for the CDR3: TGTGCCAGCAGTGACACCGGGACTAGCTCTTTCGATGAGCAGTTCTTC.

The rearrangement uses TRBV28 and TRBJ2-3; TRBD1 matches 9 bases. This CDR3 has 18 residues. Germline V gene lookup returns CDR1 MDHEN and CDR2 SYDVKM. V shed 3 bases and J 2 bases; nucleotides not matched to a gene: 12. CDR3 loop: CASSLTSQGAFLTDTQYF. The CDR3 DNA follows: TGTGCCAGCAGTTTGACCTCACAGGGGGCTTTTCTCACAGATACGCAGTATTTT.

This chain connects TRBV2 to TRBJ2-7; no clear D. The V and J ends lost 4 bases and 6 bases respectively, with 10 bases between them. CDR1 and CDR2 (germline): SNHLY, FYNNEI. The CDR3 runs 12 residues. The CDR3 nucleotides read TGTGCCAGCAGTGGGGGATTTACCGAGCAGTACTTC. It yields the protein CASSGGFTEQYF.

This sequence joins TRBV14 and TRBJ2-3, with unresolved D. V lost 2 bases and J lost 5, with 14 bases in between. The V gene's germline CDR1 is SGHDN and CDR2 FVKESK. The CDR3 sequence is 15 residues long. CDR3 sequence (DNA): TGTGCCAGCAGCCAAATTTTGGATCTCGAAGATACGCAGTATTTT. Translating gives CASSQILDLEDTQYF.

The V gene is TRBV7-6, the J gene TRBJ2-2; weak D call: TRBD1 (6 bases). Trimming cost V 3 bases and J 1 base, with 9 bases left between them. CDR1 and CDR2 from the germline V gene are SGHVS and FNYEAQ. The CDR3 has 15 amino acids. CDR3 residues: CASSFLTGNTGELFF. The CDR3 DNA reads TGTGCCAGCAGCTTCCTGACAGGGAACACCGGGGAGCTGTTTTTT.

Here the CDR3 reads CASSSSVRQETQYF. The CDR3, as DNA: TGTGCCAGCAGCTCCTCAGTCAGGCAAGAGACCCAGTACTTC. This chain connects TRBV11-2 to TRBJ2-5; no reliable D call. This CDR3 comprises 14 residues. The ends were cut back, 4 bases at V and 2 bases at J, with 11 bases in the middle. In germline, CDR1 is SGHAT, CDR2 FQNNGV.

A note on this clone: Other nucleotide sequences from this sample produce the same CDR3. The chain uses TRBV6-5 and TRBJ2-1; D is uncertain. Germline V gene sequence: CDR1 MNHEY, CDR2 SVGAGI. V shed 0 bases and J shed 5 bases, with 5 bases lying between them. This CDR3 has 13 amino acids. CDR3 bases: TGTGCCAGCAGTTACTCCGGAGACAATGAGCAGTTCTTC. Protein sequence: CASSYSGDNEQFF.